This T cell receptor (beta chain) emerged from a study of T cells after yellow fever vaccination. Overall study context: SMART-Seq v4 Ultra Low Input handled preparation of low-cell-number fractions.

This clonotype was observed a handful of times. Its cognate antigen is unknown. The study, taken as a whole, reports: Clones that expanded after primary vaccination mostly reappeared after the booster (approximately 96% CD4, 70% to 90% CD8).

For TCR, cDNA came from 5'RACE template switching, which added a universal primer site and UMIs. TCRdb independently ran MiXCR on the 5' RACE reads; one entry per CDR3 protein. The repertoire consists of some 300,000 distinct CDR3 sequences, with approximately 8% occurring once and the leading ten covering 3% to 3.5%. Trimming stripped 0 bases from V and 2 bases from J, with 12 bases between. Germline lookup yields CDR1 SGHRS and CDR2 YFSETQ. This CDR3 has 15 amino acids. This clonotype was sampled from a young man who received the YFV17D yellow fever vaccine. The sample here was CD4+ T cells sorted from PBMCs, taken 5 days after the yellow fever booster vaccination. This chain joins TRBV5-1 and TRBJ2-7; TRBD1 is a possible D gene (5 bases). The CDR3 is CASSLAAGSTYEQYF. In DNA form, the CDR3 reads TGCGCCAGCAGCTTGGCGGCAGGGTCCACCTACGAGCAGTACTTC.